A single sample is the source of the 30 T cell receptor beta chains below, sequenced in a study of neoadjuvant anti-PD-1 for oral cavity cancer. Time point: after neoadjuvant nivolumab, at surgical resection. TCRdb's table, derived via immunoSEQ multiplex PCR, lists solely in-frame clones and lacks some. The sample yields 30,000 or so clones, approximately 80% seen once. Source: PBMCs, taken after nivolumab (anti-PD-1) treatment. All receptors come from a person between 40 and 85 years old with oral cavity squamous cell carcinoma.

The V gene is TRBV2, the J gene TRBJ2-3; possible D gene TRBD2, 5 bases. Per the germline V gene, CDR1 is SNHLY and CDR2 is FYNNEI. The CDR3 has 14 residues. Trimming took 7 bases from V and 4 from J, leaving 15 bases between them. As DNA, the CDR3 is TGTGCCAGCATAACCGGGGTCGGGGCAGATACGCAGTATTTT. The encoded protein is CASITGVGADTQYF.

By share, this clone ranks as medium-sized. V is TRBV5-5 and J is TRBJ2-1; D not resolved. This CDR3 comprises 15 residues. Deletions cut 4 bases from V and 4 bases from J, with 15 bases between. Germline CDR1 SGHKS, CDR2 YYEKEE (reference sequence). Written as DNA, the CDR3 is TGTGCCAGCAGCAGCGACTGGGATAATTACAATGAGCAGTTCTTC. It specifies CASSSDWDNYNEQFF. Using reference TRBV5-5 and TRBJ2-1 for the parts outside the CDR3, the full variable domain is DAGVTQSPTHLIKTRGQQVTLRCSPISGHKSVSWYQQVLGQGPQFIFQYYEKEERGRGNFPDRFSARQFPNYSSELNVNALLLGDSALYLCASSSDWDNYNEQFFGPGTRLTVL.

V is TRBV21-1 and J is TRBJ2-5; the table's D gene call, TRBD1, was not cross checked with the DNA. TRBV21-1 is noted as a pseudogene. This CDR3 is 18 amino acids long. The CDR3 DNA follows: TGTGCCAGCAGCAACCCACAGGGAAGGCCTCGGTACCAAGAGACCCAGTACTTC. Translation gives CASSNPQGRPRYQETQYF.

V gene TRBV6-5 combines with J gene TRBJ1-2; D may be TRBD1 (5 bases). The ends were cut back, 0 bases at V and 8 bases at J, with 16 bases in the middle. This CDR3 is 15 amino acids long. Looked up from germline, CDR1 is MNHEY and CDR2 is SVGAGI. The CDR3 region is CASSYSGWGAEGYTF. DNA of the CDR3: TGTGCCAGCAGTTACTCGGGATGGGGCGCGGAAGGCTACACCTTC.

V gene TRBV7-6 combines with J gene TRBJ2-7, with a weak D call TRBD1 (5 bases). The germline gives CDR1 SGHVS, CDR2 FNYEAQ. This CDR3 has 13 amino acids. The V end lost 4 bases, the J end lost 2 bases, and 9 bases lay between the germline ends. This CDR3 reads CASSSRQTYEQYF. The DNA for the CDR3 is TGTGCCAGCAGCTCTAGACAGACCTACGAGCAGTACTTC.

The V gene is TRBV6-1, the J gene TRBJ2-7; 8 bases align to TRBD1. V trimming: 9 bases; J trimming: 4 bases; junction bases outside the gene matches: 11. CDR1 is MNHNS, CDR2 SASEGT, per germline. The CDR3 contains 14 residues. Written as DNA, the CDR3 is TGTGCCAGTTCTCCCCCCAGGGGGCTTTACGAGCAGTACTTC. Translation gives CASSPPRGLYEQYF.

The chain has TRBV10-1 and TRBJ2-5; D gene unclear. Trimming stripped 0 bases from V and 6 bases from J, with 11 bases between. In germline, CDR1 is WNHNN, CDR2 SYGVQD (reference sequence). The CDR3 is 14 amino acids. CDR3 in DNA: TGCGCCAGCAGTGAGTCGGGAAAGGGCCAGACCCAGTACTTC. It encodes CASSESGKGQTQYF.

The chain carries TRBV2 and TRBJ2-7; 10 positions match TRBD1. The V segment lost 5 bases and the J segment 4 bases; nucleotides outside the gene matches: 5. Germline CDR1 is SNHLY and CDR2 is FYNNEI. The CDR3 totals 14 residues. The CDR3 DNA reads as TGTGCCAGCAGTCGACAGGGGGCTTTATACGAGCAGTACTTC. Amino acid sequence: CASSRQGALYEQYF.

The rearrangement uses TRBV4-3 and TRBJ2-3, with D maybe TRBD1 (6 bases). Germline values: CDR1 LGHNA, CDR2 YSLEER. With 0 bases removed from V and 3 bases from J, the gap between germline ends came to 16 bases. This CDR3 contains 17 residues. CDR3 sequence: CASSQDKGTPWTDTQYF. In DNA form, the CDR3 reads TGCGCCAGCAGCCAAGATAAGGGGACACCCTGGACAGATACGCAGTATTTT.

CDR3 sequence (DNA): TGTGCCAGCAGCGTAAGTTTCCGGGGGGTGACAGATACGCAGTATTTT. It is translated as CASSVSFRGVTDTQYF. The chain recombines TRBV9 with TRBJ2-3; the match to TRBD2 covers 7 bases. The V gene end was trimmed by 1 base and the J gene end by 3 bases; junction bases not matched to a gene: 8. In germline, CDR1 is SGDLS, CDR2 YYNGEE. This CDR3 is built from 16 residues. Drawing the rest from reference TRBV9 and TRBJ2-3, the complete variable domain is DSGVTQTPKHLITATGQRVTLRCSPRSGDLSVYWYQQSLDQGLQFLIQYYNGEERAKGNILERFSAQQFPDLHSELNLSSLELGDSALYFCASSVSFRGVTDTQYFGPGTRLTVL.

This rearrangement joins TRBV6-5 to TRBJ1-2; D gene uncertain. The length of the CDR3 is 12 residues. The germline gives CDR1 MNHEY, CDR2 SVGAGI. V lost 5 bases to trimming and J lost 2 bases, with 6 bases between them. The CDR3 DNA follows: TGTGCCAGCAGTGCTAGAAACTATGGCTACACCTTC. Translation: CASSARNYGYTF.

This sequence joins TRBV14 and TRBJ1-1; D gene uncertain. This CDR3 spans 12 amino acids. V shed 5 bases and J shed 7 bases, with 11 bases lying between them. Germline assignment: CDR1 SGHDN and CDR2 FVKESK. The chain's CDR3 is CASSEAQVEAFF. CDR3 nucleotide sequence: TGTGCCAGCAGCGAGGCGCAGGTTGAAGCTTTCTTT.

The genes are TRBV2 and TRBJ1-2; D may be TRBD1 (5 bases). Germline V gene sequence: CDR1 SNHLY, CDR2 FYNNEI. The CDR3 contains 13 residues. With 3 bases removed from V and 5 bases from J, the gap between germline ends came to 10 bases. In nucleotides, the CDR3 is TGTGCCAGCAGTGAGGGTCAGGGTTATGGCTACACCTTC. Amino acid sequence: CASSEGQGYGYTF.

The chain has TRBV10-2 and TRBJ1-3; 7 bases align to TRBD1. The germline gives CDR1 WSHSY, CDR2 SAAADI. Trimming at V came to 6 bases and at J to 0 bases, leaving 8 bases not matched to a gene. The CDR3 runs 16 residues. DNA for the CDR3: TGCGCCAGCAGACCGGGACAGATGAGCTCTGGAAACACCATATATTTT. This gives the protein CASRPGQMSSGNTIYF.

The chain carries TRBV7-2 and TRBJ2-1, with TRBD1 matching over 9 bases. Looked up from germline, CDR1 is SGHTA and CDR2 is FQGNSA. This CDR3 comprises 15 residues. Trimming took 2 bases from V and 4 from J; bases not matched to a gene: 3. The CDR3 sequence is CASSLFGQGYNEQFF. In nucleotides, the CDR3 is TGTGCCAGCAGCTTATTCGGACAGGGGTACAATGAGCAGTTCTTC.

V is TRBV9 and J is TRBJ1-1; a weak D match, TRBD1 (5 bases). V gave up 3 bases and J gave up 0 bases, with 15 bases separating them. The CDR3 has 16 residues. Germline CDR1 reads SGDLS; CDR2 reads YYNGEE. CDR3 nucleotide sequence: TGTGCCAGCAGCGGAGGTTCCGGGACTGTGAACACTGAAGCTTTCTTT. This encodes CASSGGSGTVNTEAFF.

The V and J genes are TRBV6-4 and TRBJ1-5; 10 positions match TRBD1. Germline lookup yields CDR1 MRHNA and CDR2 SNTAGT. This CDR3 region has 13 residues. Trimming removed 10 bases from V and 3 bases from J; junction bases left unmatched: 3. The CDR3 region has the DNA TGTGCCATGACAGGGGGCTTCAATCAGCCCCAGCATTTT. Amino acids: CAMTGGFNQPQHF.

This clone was observed a handful of times. J is TRBJ1-5 and V is TRBV23-1; tentatively, D is TRBD1 (5 bases). TRBV23-1 is flagged as an ORF with uncertain function. V lost 0 bases and J 6 bases, leaving 12 bases between the germline ends. The CDR3 runs 15 residues. CDR3 amino acids: CASSQSGQGSQPQHF. CDR3 DNA: TGCGCCAGCAGTCAATCGGGGCAGGGATCTCAGCCCCAGCATTTT.

The CDR3 reads CASSQRQGGNEQFF. The CDR3 coding sequence is TGCGCCAGCAGCCAACGACAGGGGGGGAATGAGCAGTTCTTC. This chain links TRBV4-3 with TRBJ2-1; 9 nucleotides agree with TRBD1. V lost 2 bases and J lost 7; bases outside the gene matches: 3. Germline V CDR1 and CDR2: LGHNA, YSLEER. CDR3 length equals 14 residues.

Remarks on this clone: Other DNA sequences from this sample encode an identical CDR3 as well. CDR3 residues: CASSDTGGNGYTF. In DNA, the CDR3 is TGTGCCAGCAGCGATACAGGGGGAAATGGCTACACCTTC. This chain uses TRBV5-6 with TRBJ1-2, with 8 bases aligning to TRBD1. The CDR3 length is 13 residues. CDR1 and CDR2 from the germline V gene are SGHDT and YYEEEE. V lost 4 bases to trimming and J lost 6 bases; unmatched junction nucleotides: 5.

This clone was detected once. The chain uses TRBV18 and TRBJ2-2; 7 nucleotides line up with TRBD1. This CDR3 region has 15 residues. Germline V gives CDR1 KGHSH, CDR2 LQKENI. The trim removed 6 bases at V and 4 bases at J, leaving 8 bases unmatched. Here the CDR3 reads CASSPRTGTTGELFF. The CDR3 nucleotides are TGTGCCAGCTCGCCAAGGACAGGAACCACCGGGGAGCTGTTTTTT.

This clone came up a few times. V gene TRBV28 combines with J gene TRBJ1-6; perhaps TRBD1 as D (5 bases). V dropped 6 bases and J dropped 16 bases, with 25 bases sitting between them. This CDR3 has 15 residues. CDR1 is MDHEN and CDR2 is SYDVKM in the germline V gene. The CDR3 here is CASSSPGRQLHILHF. CDR3 nucleotides: TGTGCCAGCAGCTCCCCCGGGAGACAGCTACATATTCTCCACTTT.

The V and J genes are TRBV5-6 and TRBJ1-1; 8 bases are a match to TRBD1. V dropped 2 bases and J dropped 2; count of bases not matched to a gene: 8. The CDR3 loop spans 16 amino acids. Germline V gene sequence: CDR1 SGHDT, CDR2 YYEEEE. The CDR3: CASSFEADRVNTEAFF. The DNA of the CDR3 is TGTGCCAGCAGCTTCGAGGCGGACAGGGTTAACACTGAAGCTTTCTTT.

CDR3 sequence (DNA): TGTGCCAGCAGGAGGGTTAGGATCACTGAAGCTTTCTTT. Translated: CASRRVRITEAFF. The V gene is TRBV2, the J gene TRBJ1-1; D remains ambiguous. There are 13 residues in the CDR3. CDR1 is SNHLY and CDR2 is FYNNEI in the germline V gene. Trimming left V 6 bases short and J 4 bases short, with 12 bases between.

The chain links TRBV2 to TRBJ1-1, with D possibly matching TRBD1 (6 bases). Trimming left V 8 bases short and J 1 base short, with 17 bases between. The CDR3 loop spans 15 amino acids. Germline lookup yields CDR1 SNHLY and CDR2 FYNNEI. The CDR3 loop reads CASRDRLLGNTEAFF. The CDR3, as DNA: TGTGCCAGCCGAGACAGGCTCCTGGGGAACACTGAAGCTTTCTTT.

This chain's CDR3 is CASSRTPSGGGTDTQYF. The DNA for the CDR3 is TGCGCCAGCAGCCGGACTCCTAGCGGGGGGGGCACAGATACGCAGTATTTT. This chain joins TRBV4-1 and TRBJ2-3, with 12 bases fitting TRBD2. Trimming cost V 4 bases and J 1 base; bases outside gene matches: 6. The CDR3 has 17 amino acids. Germline-derived CDR1 and CDR2 are MGHRA and YSYEKL.

The chain links TRBV5-6 to TRBJ2-3; perhaps TRBD1 as D (5 bases). V lost 4 bases and J lost 2, with 17 bases in between. The germline V gene encodes CDR1 SGHDT and CDR2 YYEEEE. CDR3 length equals 16 residues. CDR3 in amino acids: CASSIYWTQNTDTQYF. The CDR3 DNA reads TGTGCCAGCAGCATCTACTGGACACAGAACACAGATACGCAGTATTTT.

CDR3: CASSTSGTGRQPQHF. CDR3 DNA: TGTGCCAGCAGCACCTCCGGGACAGGGCGGCAGCCCCAGCATTTT. The chain has TRBV5-8 and TRBJ1-5, with 9 nucleotides matching TRBD1. The germline V gene has CDR1 SGHTS and CDR2 YDEGEE. The CDR3 has 15 amino acids. Germline trimming cut 4 bases from V and 7 bases from J; bases unmatched to any gene: 9.

The gene calls are TRBV15 and TRBJ2-7, with TRBD1 matching over 9 bases. Unmatched junction bases numbered 3, after V lost 0 bases and J lost 0 bases. Germline V lookup: CDR1 LNHNV, CDR2 YYDKDF (reference sequence). The CDR3 length is 16 residues. The CDR3 sequence is CATSREGTGSSYEQYF. The CDR3 DNA reads as TGTGCCACCAGCAGAGAGGGGACAGGGAGCTCCTACGAGCAGTACTTC. The whole variable domain, filled in from reference TRBV15 and TRBJ2-7, reads DAMVIQNPRYQVTQFGKPVTLSCSQTLNHNVMYWYQQKSSQAPKLLFHYYDKDFNNEADTPDNFQSRRPNTSFCFLDIRSPGLGDTAMYLCATSREGTGSSYEQYFGPGTRLTVT.

The chain links TRBV19 to TRBJ2-7; either TRBD1 or TRBD2 may fit D (5 bases each). From germline, CDR1 is LNHDA and CDR2 SQIVND (reference sequence). V lost 3 bases and J 1 base, leaving 13 bases between the germline ends. This CDR3 has 15 amino acids. The CDR3 protein is CASSIDGDDSYEQYF. In nucleotides, the CDR3 is TGTGCCAGTAGTATCGATGGGGACGATTCCTACGAGCAGTACTTC.